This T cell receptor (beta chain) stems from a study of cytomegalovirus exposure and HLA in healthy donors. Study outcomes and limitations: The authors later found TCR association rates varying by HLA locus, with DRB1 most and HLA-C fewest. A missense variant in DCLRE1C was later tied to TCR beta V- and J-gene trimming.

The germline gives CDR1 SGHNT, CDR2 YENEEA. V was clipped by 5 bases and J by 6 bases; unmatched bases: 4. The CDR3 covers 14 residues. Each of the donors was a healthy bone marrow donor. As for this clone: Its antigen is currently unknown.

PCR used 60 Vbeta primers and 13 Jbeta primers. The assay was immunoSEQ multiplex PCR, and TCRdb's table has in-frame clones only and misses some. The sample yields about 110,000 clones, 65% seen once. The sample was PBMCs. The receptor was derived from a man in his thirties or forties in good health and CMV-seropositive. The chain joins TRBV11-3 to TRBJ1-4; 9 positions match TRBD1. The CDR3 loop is CASSRGQGDEKLFF. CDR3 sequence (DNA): TGTGCCAGCAGCCGGGGACAGGGAGATGAAAAACTGTTTTTT.